The clone carrying this T cell receptor beta chain was picked up a small number of times. Its antigen is as yet unknown. Germline assignment: CDR1 LGHNA and CDR2 YSLEER. The trim removed 5 bases at V and 5 bases at J, leaving 12 bases unmatched. The CDR3 extends over 17 amino acids. This sample was included in a study of beta chain features in type 1 diabetes. Study-wide results and caveats: Across all four CD4+ subsets, people with type 1 diabetes showed modestly shorter TCRB CDR3s.

The investigators reverse transcribed all of the isolated RNA, so they sequenced expressed TCRB transcripts. TCRdb keeps only in-frame clones here, not all; method: immunoSEQ multiplex PCR. Altogether a few hundred thousand clones are present, approximately 10% being singletons, with the ten largest covering over 0.015%. Around 120 mL of blood, on average, came from one heparinised draw per donor. This TCR came from a woman in her 30s in good health. The material sequenced was naive CD4+ T cells from blood. The chain is built from TRBV4-3 and TRBJ2-3; 11 nucleotides align to TRBD2. The CDR3, as DNA: TGCGCCAGCAGCGCCATCGGGACTAGCGGCGTGCGAGATACGCAGTATTTT. This gives the protein CASSAIGTSGVRDTQYF.